Shown below are 19 T cell receptor beta chains from a single sample sequenced in a study of blood T cell repertoires in COVID-19. Clones were sequenced by immunoSEQ multiplex PCR, and TCRdb holds only the in-frame ones, with some missing. The sample shows 70,000 or so clones, roughly 87% of them seen only once. Sequencing was performed on peripheral blood. Every receptor here comes from a woman aged 18-29 years with acute or convalescent COVID-19.

The V and J genes are TRBV28 and TRBJ1-5, with a tentative D call TRBD1 (5 bases). CDR3 length: 14 amino acids. From germline, CDR1 is MDHEN and CDR2 SYDVKM. Trimming removed 5 bases from V and 7 bases from J, with 15 bases in between. The CDR3 nucleotides read TGTGCCAGCAGTCTTCCAGGGCGAGGACAGCCCCAGCATTTT. Translated: CASSLPGRGQPQHF. The full variable domain, its missing parts supplied by reference TRBV28 and TRBJ1-5, is DVKVTQSSRYLVKRTGEKVFLECVQDMDHENMFWYRQDPGLGLRLIYFSYDVKMKEKGDIPEGYSVSREKKERFSLILESASTNQTSMYLCASSLPGRGQPQHFGDGTRLSIL.

This clone has only a few counts. J is TRBJ1-1 and V is TRBV6-1, with a tentative D call TRBD1 (5 bases). V lost 3 bases to trimming and J lost 11 bases, with 16 bases between them. The CDR3 contains 13 residues. CDR1 is MNHNS, CDR2 SASEGT, per germline. The CDR3 is CASSDSPGYDAFF. CDR3 bases: TGTGCCAGCAGTGATTCCCCAGGGTACGACGCTTTCTTT.

The CDR3 bases are TGTGCCAGCAGCCGCGATGGAACAGGGGGCGGCTACACCTTC. Translated: CASSRDGTGGGYTF. This chain links TRBV3-1 (or the pseudogene TRBV3-2) with TRBJ1-2, with 9 nucleotides matching TRBD1. The CDR3 is made up of 14 amino acids. Trimming cost V 4 bases and J 8 bases; bases outside gene matches: 8. Looked up from germline, CDR1 is LGHDT and CDR2 is YNNKEL (reference sequence).

The chain carries TRBV5-8 and TRBJ1-4; D is possibly TRBD1 (6 bases). CDR1 and CDR2 (germline): SGHTS, YDEGEE. The V end was cut by 0 bases, the J end by 5 bases, with 11 bases between. There are 15 residues in the CDR3. CDR3 bases: TGTGCCAGCAGCTTGGTCAGGGGTCTAAATGAAAAACTGTTTTTT. Translated: CASSLVRGLNEKLFF.

In the case of this clone: This sample also contains other DNA sequences that code for the same CDR3. This rearrangement joins TRBV9 to TRBJ2-3, with 13 bases aligning to TRBD2. Trimming took 0 bases from V and 3 from J; bases not matched to a gene: 1. This CDR3 comprises 16 residues. CDR1 and CDR2 from the germline V gene are SGDLS and YYNGEE. The CDR3 DNA reads as TGTGCCAGCAGCGTAGGACTAGCGGGGGGTACAGATACGCAGTATTTT. Its translation: CASSVGLAGGTDTQYF.

This chain links TRBV7-2 with TRBJ2-1; 8 positions match TRBD2. Germline lookup yields CDR1 SGHTA and CDR2 FQGNSA. V lost 5 bases, J lost 8 bases, and 17 bases stayed unmatched. The CDR3 extends over 17 amino acids. For the CDR3, the DNA is TGTGCCAGCAGCCCAAGGGTGCGGGAGGATAGTCTCCATGAGCAGTTCTTC. Protein sequence: CASSPRVREDSLHEQFF.

This chain uses TRBV5-1 with TRBJ1-1; 7 nucleotides agree with TRBD1. Germline V CDR1 and CDR2: SGHRS, YFSETQ. This CDR3 has 15 amino acids. V gave up 4 bases and J gave up 1 base; unmatched junction bases: 7. As DNA, the CDR3 is TGCGCCAGCAGCAAACAACAGGGGACGAACACTGAAGCTTTCTTT. It codes for CASSKQQGTNTEAFF.

The V call is TRBV19, the J call TRBJ2-6; D ambiguous. Trimming removed 5 bases at V and 1 base at J, with 9 bases between. This CDR3 is built from 15 residues. The germline CDR1 and CDR2 sequences are LNHDA and SQIVND (reference sequence). DNA for the CDR3: TGTGCCAGTAGTCTCGAGGTTTCTGGGGCCAACGTCCTGACTTTC. It is translated as CASSLEVSGANVLTF.

The V gene is TRBV6-2 or TRBV6-3, the J gene TRBJ1-2; D perhaps matches TRBD1 (5 bases). The V end was cut by 2 bases, the J end by 4 bases, with 11 bases between. The CDR3 totals 14 residues. CDR1 is MNHEY, CDR2 SVGEGT, per germline. In nucleotides, the CDR3 is TGTGCCAGCAGTTACGCGGGACGGATCTATGGCTACACCTTC. This sequence encodes CASSYAGRIYGYTF.

The chain has TRBV13 and TRBJ2-5, with D maybe TRBD2 (6 bases). CDR3 length equals 15 residues. Trimming shortened V by 5 bases and J by 5 bases, and 18 bases separated the two germline ends. Germline lookup yields CDR1 PRHDT and CDR2 FYEKMQ (reference sequence). DNA for the CDR3: TGTGCCAGCAGCATGCGGGACGGCGAATCCGAGACCCAGTACTTC. Residues: CASSMRDGESETQYF. Full variable domain (remainder filled in from reference TRBV13 and TRBJ2-5): AAGVIQSPRHLIKEKRETATLKCYPIPRHDTVYWYQQGPGQDPQFLISFYEKMQSDKGSIPDRFSAQQFSDYHSELNMSSLELGDSALYFCASSMRDGESETQYFGPGTRLLVL.

For this clone: Distinct nucleotide sequences in the sample also encode this CDR3. This rearrangement joins TRBV9 to TRBJ2-1, with TRBD1 identical over 8 bases. The length of the CDR3 is 15 residues. V dropped 3 bases and J dropped 4; count of bases not matched to a gene: 6. CDR1 and CDR2 (germline): SGDLS, YYNGEE. This CDR3 is CASSAGQGRYNEQFF. CDR3 sequence (DNA): TGTGCCAGCAGCGCCGGACAGGGAAGATACAATGAGCAGTTCTTC.

This chain uses TRBV5-4 with TRBJ2-2; no firm D call. V was trimmed by 2 bases and J by 8 bases, leaving 4 bases between them. Germline V gives CDR1 SGHNT, CDR2 YYREEE (reference sequence). This CDR3 is built from 11 residues. The CDR3 here is CASSFAGELFF. In nucleotides, the CDR3 is TGTGCCAGCAGCTTTGCGGGGGAGCTGTTTTTT.

The rearrangement links TRBV30 to TRBJ1-6; TRBD1 is a possible D gene (5 bases). The germline V and J ends were trimmed by 0 bases and 10 bases, with 13 bases remaining between them. The length of the CDR3 is 14 residues. Germline V gene lookup returns CDR1 GTSNPN and CDR2 SVGIG (reference sequence). The DNA of the CDR3 is TGTGCCTGGAGTGTAGGCCAGGGTGACTCACCCCTCCACTTT. Translation: CAWSVGQGDSPLHF.

V and J are TRBV3-1 (or the pseudogene TRBV3-2) and TRBJ1-5; D is perhaps TRBD1 (5 bases). Germline-derived CDR1 and CDR2 are LGHDT and YNNKEL (reference sequence). The CDR3 is 17 amino acids. Trimming cost V 0 bases and J 0 bases, with 12 bases left between them. CDR3 loop: CASSQDRDYYSNQPQHF. CDR3 coding DNA: TGTGCCAGCAGCCAAGACAGGGATTACTATAGCAATCAGCCCCAGCATTTT.

Note on this clone: An end of the junction does not agree with germline; a read error may underlie this. CDR3: CASSSQGNAEAFF. The CDR3 region has the DNA TGTGCCAGCAGCTCACAGGGGAACGCTGAAGCTTTCTTT. V and J are TRBV7-9 and TRBJ1-1, with 7 bases that match TRBD1. Germline V gene sequence: CDR1 SEHNR, CDR2 FQNEAQ (reference sequence). The CDR3 is 13 residues long.

The chain combines TRBV28 with TRBJ2-7, with 7 positions matching TRBD1. There are 13 residues in the CDR3. With 7 bases clipped from V and 5 bases from J, the junction kept 8 bases outside the gene matches. Germline lookup yields CDR1 MDHEN and CDR2 SYDVKM. CDR3 loop: CASTVDRVHEQYF. CDR3 DNA: TGTGCCAGCACTGTTGACAGGGTCCACGAGCAGTACTTC.

This clone was observed a single time. The chain has TRBV7-9 and TRBJ2-2, with 8 bases aligning to TRBD2. CDR1 and CDR2 from the germline V gene are SEHNR and FQNEAQ (reference sequence). J lost 6 bases, V lost 5 bases, and 2 bases had no gene match. The CDR3 runs to 13 residues. CDR3 protein: CASSREGPGELFF. The CDR3 bases are TGTGCCAGCAGCCGGGAGGGCCCCGGGGAGCTGTTTTTT.

This clone came up a few times. V usage is TRBV6-6 and J usage is TRBJ2-7; 13 nucleotides agree with TRBD2. Per the germline V gene, CDR1 is MNHNY and CDR2 is SVGAGI (reference sequence). After removal of 5 bases from V and 5 bases from J, the junction contained 3 bases not matched to a gene. The CDR3 spans 14 residues. The CDR3: CASSRTSGSHEQYF. CDR3 sequence (DNA): TGTGCCAGCAGTAGGACTAGCGGGAGCCACGAGCAGTACTTC.

This clone was picked up one time. The rearrangement links TRBV7-2 to TRBJ2-3; maybe TRBD1 (6 bases). CDR3 length equals 14 residues. Trimming pared 3 bases from V and 4 bases from J, leaving 11 bases between. The germline CDR1 and CDR2 sequences are SGHTA and FQGNSA. The CDR3 region has the DNA TGTGCCAGCAGCTTTTTGGGGGCGGCAGATACGCAGTATTTT. Translated: CASSFLGAADTQYF.